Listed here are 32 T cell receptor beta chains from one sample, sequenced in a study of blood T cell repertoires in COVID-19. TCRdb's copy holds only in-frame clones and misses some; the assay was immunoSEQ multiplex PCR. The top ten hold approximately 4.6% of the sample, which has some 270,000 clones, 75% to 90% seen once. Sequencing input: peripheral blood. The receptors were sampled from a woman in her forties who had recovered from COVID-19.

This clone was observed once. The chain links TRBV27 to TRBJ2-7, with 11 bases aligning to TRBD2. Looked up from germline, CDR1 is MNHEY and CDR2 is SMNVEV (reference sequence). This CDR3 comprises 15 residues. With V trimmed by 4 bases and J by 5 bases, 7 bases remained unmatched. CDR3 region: CASSSRGTSGNEQYV. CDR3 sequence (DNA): TGTGCCAGCAGTTCAAGGGGGACTAGCGGAAACGAGCAGTACGTC.

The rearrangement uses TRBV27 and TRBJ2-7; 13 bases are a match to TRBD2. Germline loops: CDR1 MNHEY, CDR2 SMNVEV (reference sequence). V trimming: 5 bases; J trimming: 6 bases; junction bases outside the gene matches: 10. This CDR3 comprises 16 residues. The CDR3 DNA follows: TGTGCCAGCAGTACCGACCGGACTAGCGGGGGCGGCGAGCAGTACTTC. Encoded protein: CASSTDRTSGGGEQYF.

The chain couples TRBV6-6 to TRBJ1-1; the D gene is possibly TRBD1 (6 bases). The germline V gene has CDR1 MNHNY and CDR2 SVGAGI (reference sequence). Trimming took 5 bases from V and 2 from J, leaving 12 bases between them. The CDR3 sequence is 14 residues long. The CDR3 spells CASSQLQGNTEAFF. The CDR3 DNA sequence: TGTGCCAGCAGTCAACTACAGGGAAACACTGAAGCTTTCTTT.

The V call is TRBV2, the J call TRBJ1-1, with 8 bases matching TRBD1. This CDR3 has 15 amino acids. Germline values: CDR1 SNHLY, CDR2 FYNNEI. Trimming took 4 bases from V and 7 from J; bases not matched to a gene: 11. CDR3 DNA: TGTGCCAGCAGTGCCCTCGCCCAGGGGGCGGGTGAAGCTTTCTTT. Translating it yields CASSALAQGAGEAFF. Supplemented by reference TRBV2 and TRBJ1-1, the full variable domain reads EPEVTQTPSHQVTQMGQEVILRCVPISNHLYFYWYRQILGQKVEFLVSFYNNEISEKSEIFDDQFSVERPDGSNFTLKIRSTKLEDSAMYFCASSALAQGAGEAFFGQGTRLTVV.

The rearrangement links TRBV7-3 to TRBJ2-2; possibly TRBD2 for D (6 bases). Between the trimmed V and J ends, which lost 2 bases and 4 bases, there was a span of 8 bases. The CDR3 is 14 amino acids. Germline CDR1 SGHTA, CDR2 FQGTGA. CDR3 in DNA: TGTGCCAGCAGCTTATTGGGGGGCACCGGGGAGCTGTTTTTT. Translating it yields CASSLLGGTGELFF.

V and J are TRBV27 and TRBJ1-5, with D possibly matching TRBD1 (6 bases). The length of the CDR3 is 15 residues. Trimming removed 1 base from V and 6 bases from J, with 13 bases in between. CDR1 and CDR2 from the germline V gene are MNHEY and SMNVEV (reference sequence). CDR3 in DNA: TGTGCCAGCAGTTTATTTGCCGGGGGGGCTCAGCCCCAGCATTTT. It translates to CASSLFAGGAQPQHF.

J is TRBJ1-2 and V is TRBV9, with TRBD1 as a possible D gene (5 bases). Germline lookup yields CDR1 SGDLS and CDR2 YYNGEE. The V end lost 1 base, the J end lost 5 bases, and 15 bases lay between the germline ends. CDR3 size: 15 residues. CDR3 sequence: CASSVSQGAGYGYTF. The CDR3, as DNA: TGTGCCAGCAGCGTATCCCAGGGAGCGGGGTATGGCTACACCTTC.

DNA of the CDR3: TGTGCCAGCAGCCGGGACAAAAGGACCTCTGGAAACACCATATATTTT. It is translated as CASSRDKRTSGNTIYF. The chain employs TRBV7-6 and TRBJ1-3; perhaps TRBD1 as D (6 bases). The CDR3 length is 16 residues. V dropped 5 bases and J dropped 0 bases, with 14 bases sitting between them. Germline V lookup: CDR1 SGHVS, CDR2 FNYEAQ.

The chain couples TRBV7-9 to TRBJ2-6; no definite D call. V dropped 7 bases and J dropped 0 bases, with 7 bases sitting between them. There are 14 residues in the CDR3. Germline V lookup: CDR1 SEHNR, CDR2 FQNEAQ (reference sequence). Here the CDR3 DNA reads TGTGCCAGCAACAGTTTCTCTGGGGCCAACGTCCTGACTTTC. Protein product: CASNSFSGANVLTF. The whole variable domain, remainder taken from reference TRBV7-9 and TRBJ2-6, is DTGVSQNPRHKITKRGQNVTFRCDPISEHNRLYWYRQTLGQGPEFLTYFQNEAQLEKSRLLSDRFSAERPKGSFSTLEIQRTEQGDSAMYLCASNSFSGANVLTFGAGSRLTVL.

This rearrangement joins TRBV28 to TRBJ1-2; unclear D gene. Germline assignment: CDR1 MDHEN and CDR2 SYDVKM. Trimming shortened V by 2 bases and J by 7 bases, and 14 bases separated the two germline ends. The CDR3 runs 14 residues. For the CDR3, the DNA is TGTGCCAGCAGTTTAAGTTTGGGGAGCGCTGGCTACACCTTC. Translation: CASSLSLGSAGYTF.

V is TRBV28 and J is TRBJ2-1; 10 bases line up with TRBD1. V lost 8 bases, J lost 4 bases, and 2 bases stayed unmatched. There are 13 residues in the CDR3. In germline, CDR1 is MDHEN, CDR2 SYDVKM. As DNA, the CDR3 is TGTGCCAGCCGGGACAGGGGTTACAATGAGCAGTTCTTC. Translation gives CASRDRGYNEQFF.

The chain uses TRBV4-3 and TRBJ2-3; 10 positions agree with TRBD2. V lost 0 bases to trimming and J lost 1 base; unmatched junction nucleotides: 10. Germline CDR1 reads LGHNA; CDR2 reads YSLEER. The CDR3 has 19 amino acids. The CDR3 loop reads CASSQDYSGRFVGTDTQYF. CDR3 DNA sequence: TGCGCCAGCAGCCAAGATTATAGCGGGAGGTTTGTAGGCACAGATACGCAGTATTTT.

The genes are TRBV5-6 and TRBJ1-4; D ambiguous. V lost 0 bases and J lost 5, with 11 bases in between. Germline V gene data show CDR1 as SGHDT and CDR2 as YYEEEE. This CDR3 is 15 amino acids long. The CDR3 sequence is CASSLVAGGNEKLFF. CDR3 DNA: TGTGCCAGCAGCTTGGTAGCAGGCGGGAATGAAAAACTGTTTTTT. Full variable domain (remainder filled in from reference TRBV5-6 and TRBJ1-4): DAGVTQSPTHLIKTRGQQVTLRCSPKSGHDTVSWYQQALGQGPQFIFQYYEEEERQRGNFPDRFSGHQFPNYSSELNVNALLLGDSALYLCASSLVAGGNEKLFFGSGTQLSVL.

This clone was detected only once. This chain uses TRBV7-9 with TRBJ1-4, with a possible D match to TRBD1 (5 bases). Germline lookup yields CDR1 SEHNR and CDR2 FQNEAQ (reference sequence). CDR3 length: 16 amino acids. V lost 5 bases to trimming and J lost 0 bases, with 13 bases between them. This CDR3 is CASSPAGGATNEKLFF. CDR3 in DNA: TGTGCCAGCAGCCCTGCGGGGGGTGCAACTAATGAAAAACTGTTTTTT.

This chain's CDR3 is CATVTGVNTEAFF. CDR3 DNA sequence: TGTGCCACCGTAACGGGGGTGAACACTGAAGCTTTCTTT. The chain is built from TRBV28 and TRBJ1-1; the D gene is possibly TRBD1 (5 bases). Germline V gene sequence: CDR1 MDHEN, CDR2 SYDVKM. The CDR3 spans 13 residues. The V and J ends lost 10 bases and 0 bases respectively, with 12 bases between them.

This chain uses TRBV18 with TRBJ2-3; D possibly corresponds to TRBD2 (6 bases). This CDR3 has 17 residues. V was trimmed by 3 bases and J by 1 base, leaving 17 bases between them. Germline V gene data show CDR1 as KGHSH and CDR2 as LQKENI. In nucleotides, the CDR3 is TGTGCCAGCTCACCGCTGGCTTCGGCTAGCGGCACAGATACGCAGTATTTT. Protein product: CASSPLASASGTDTQYF.

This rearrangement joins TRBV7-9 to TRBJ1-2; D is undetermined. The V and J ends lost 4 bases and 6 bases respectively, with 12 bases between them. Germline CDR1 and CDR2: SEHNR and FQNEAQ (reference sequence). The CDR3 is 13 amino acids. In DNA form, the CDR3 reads TGTGCCAGCAGCTCCTCTGCGGAGAATGGCTACACCTTC. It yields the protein CASSSSAENGYTF.

The CDR3 is CASSPTIQGSSYNSPLHF. CDR3 bases: TGTGCCAGCAGCCCCACGATCCAGGGGAGCTCCTATAATTCACCCCTCCACTTT. The chain uses TRBV5-6 and TRBJ1-6, with D possibly matching TRBD1 (6 bases). Per germline, CDR1 SGHDT and CDR2 YYEEEE. The V and J ends lost 4 bases and 0 bases respectively, with 17 bases between them. This CDR3 is built from 18 residues.

CDR3 nucleotide sequence: TGTGCCAGCAGCTCGAAGACGGGTAACGAAAAACTGTTTTTT. Translation gives CASSSKTGNEKLFF. The chain recombines TRBV13 with TRBJ1-4; D is unclear. In germline, CDR1 is PRHDT, CDR2 FYEKMQ (reference sequence). The V and J ends lost 4 bases and 8 bases respectively, with 14 bases between them. The CDR3 spans 14 residues.

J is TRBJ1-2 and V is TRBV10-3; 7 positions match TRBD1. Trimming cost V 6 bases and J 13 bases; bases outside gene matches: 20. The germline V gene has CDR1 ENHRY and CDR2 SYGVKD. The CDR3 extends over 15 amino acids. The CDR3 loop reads CAIRSEGTVGLESTF. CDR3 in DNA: TGTGCCATCAGGTCGGAAGGGACAGTTGGGTTGGAGAGCACCTTC.

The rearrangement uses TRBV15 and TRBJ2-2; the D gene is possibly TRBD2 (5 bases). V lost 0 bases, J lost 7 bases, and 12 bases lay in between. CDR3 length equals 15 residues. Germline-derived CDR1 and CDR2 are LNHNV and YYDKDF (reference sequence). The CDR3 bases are TGTGCCACCAGCAGAGATCCGGGGTGGGACGGGGAGCTGTTTTTT. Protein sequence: CATSRDPGWDGELFF.

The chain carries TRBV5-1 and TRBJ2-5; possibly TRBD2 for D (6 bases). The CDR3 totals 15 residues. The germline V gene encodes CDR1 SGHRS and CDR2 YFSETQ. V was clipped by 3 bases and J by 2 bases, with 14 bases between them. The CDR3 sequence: CASSSGTGPQETQYF. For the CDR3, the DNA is TGCGCCAGCAGCTCTGGGACTGGCCCACAAGAGACCCAGTACTTC.

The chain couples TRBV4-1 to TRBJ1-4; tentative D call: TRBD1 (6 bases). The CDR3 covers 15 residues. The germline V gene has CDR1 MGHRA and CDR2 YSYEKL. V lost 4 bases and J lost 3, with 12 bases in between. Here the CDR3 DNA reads TGCGCCAGCAGCCTATTACAGGGAGCTAATGAAAAACTGTTTTTT. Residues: CASSLLQGANEKLFF.

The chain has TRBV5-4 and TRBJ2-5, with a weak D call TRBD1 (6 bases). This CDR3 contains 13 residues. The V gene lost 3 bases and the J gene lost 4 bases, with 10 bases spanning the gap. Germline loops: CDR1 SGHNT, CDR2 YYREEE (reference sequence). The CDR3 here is CASSSRGSETQYF. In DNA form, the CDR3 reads TGTGCCAGCAGCTCCAGGGGTTCAGAGACCCAGTACTTC.

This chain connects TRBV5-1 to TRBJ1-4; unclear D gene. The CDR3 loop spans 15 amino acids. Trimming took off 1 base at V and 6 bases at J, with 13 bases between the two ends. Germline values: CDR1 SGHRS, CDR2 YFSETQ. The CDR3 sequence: CASSLREPHDEKLFF. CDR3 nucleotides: TGCGCCAGCAGCTTGCGGGAGCCCCACGATGAAAAACTGTTTTTT.

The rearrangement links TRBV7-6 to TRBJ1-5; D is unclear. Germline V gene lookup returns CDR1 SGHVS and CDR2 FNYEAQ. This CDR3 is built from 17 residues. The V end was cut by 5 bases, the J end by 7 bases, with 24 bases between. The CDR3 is CASSPYPRKARGQPQHF. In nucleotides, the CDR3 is TGTGCCAGCAGCCCATATCCGCGAAAGGCCCGCGGCCAGCCCCAGCATTTT.

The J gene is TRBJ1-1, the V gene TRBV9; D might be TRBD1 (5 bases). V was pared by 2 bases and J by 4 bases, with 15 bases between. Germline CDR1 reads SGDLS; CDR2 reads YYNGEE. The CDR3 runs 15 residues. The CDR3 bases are TGTGCCAGCAGCGTTGCACCAGGGTCGTCCACTGAAGCTTTCTTT. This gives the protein CASSVAPGSSTEAFF.

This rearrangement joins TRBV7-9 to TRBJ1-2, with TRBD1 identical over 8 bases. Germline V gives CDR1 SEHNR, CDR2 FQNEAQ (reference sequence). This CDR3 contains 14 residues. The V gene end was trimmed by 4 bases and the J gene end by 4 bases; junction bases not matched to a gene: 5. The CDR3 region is CASSSRQGLYGYTF. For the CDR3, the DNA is TGTGCCAGCAGCTCGCGACAGGGGCTCTATGGCTACACCTTC.

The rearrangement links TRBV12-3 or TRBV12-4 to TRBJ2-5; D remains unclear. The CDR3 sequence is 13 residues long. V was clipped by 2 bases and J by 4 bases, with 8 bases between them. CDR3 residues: CASSLPGRETQYF. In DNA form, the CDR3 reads TGTGCCAGCAGTTTACCGGGTCGAGAGACCCAGTACTTC.

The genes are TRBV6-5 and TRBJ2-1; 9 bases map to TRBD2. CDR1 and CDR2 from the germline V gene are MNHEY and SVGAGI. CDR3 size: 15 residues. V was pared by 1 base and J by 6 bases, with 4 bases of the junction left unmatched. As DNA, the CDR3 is TGTGCCAGCAGTTACTGGCGGGAGGGTGGCAATGAGCAGTTCTTC. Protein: CASSYWREGGNEQFF.

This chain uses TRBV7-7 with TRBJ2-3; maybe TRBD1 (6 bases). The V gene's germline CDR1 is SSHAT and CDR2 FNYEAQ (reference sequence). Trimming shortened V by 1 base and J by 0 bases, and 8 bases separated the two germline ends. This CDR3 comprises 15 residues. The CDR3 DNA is TGTGCCAGCAGCTTAGGGACAGCTAGCACAGATACGCAGTATTTT. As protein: CASSLGTASTDTQYF. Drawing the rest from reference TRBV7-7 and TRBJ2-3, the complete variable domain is GAGVSQSPRYKVTKRGQDVTLRCDPISSHATLYWYQQALGQGPEFLTYFNYEAQPDKSGLPSDRFSAERPEGSISTLTIQRTEQRDSAMYRCASSLGTASTDTQYFGPGTRLTVL.

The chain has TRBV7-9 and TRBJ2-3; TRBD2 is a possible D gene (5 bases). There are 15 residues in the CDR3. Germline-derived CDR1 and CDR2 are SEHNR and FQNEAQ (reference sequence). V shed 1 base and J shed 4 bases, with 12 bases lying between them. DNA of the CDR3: TGTGCCAGCAGCTTAGGGAGGACCGAGGCAGATACGCAGTATTTT. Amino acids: CASSLGRTEADTQYF.